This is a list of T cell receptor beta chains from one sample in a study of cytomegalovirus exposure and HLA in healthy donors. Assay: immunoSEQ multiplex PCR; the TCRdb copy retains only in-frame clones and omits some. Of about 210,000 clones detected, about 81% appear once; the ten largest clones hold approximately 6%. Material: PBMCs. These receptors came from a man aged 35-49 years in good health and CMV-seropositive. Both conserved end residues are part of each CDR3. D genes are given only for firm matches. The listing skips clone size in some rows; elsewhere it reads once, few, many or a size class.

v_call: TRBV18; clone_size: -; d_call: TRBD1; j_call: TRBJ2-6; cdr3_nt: TGTGCCAGCTCACCTCTGACAGGGCCCAGCTCTGGGGCCAACGTCCTGACTTTC; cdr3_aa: CASSPLTGPSSGANVLTF
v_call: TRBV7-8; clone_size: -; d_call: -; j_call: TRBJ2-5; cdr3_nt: TGTGCCAGCAGCTTAGAGCGGAGCTGGCGGCAAGAGACCCAGTACTTC; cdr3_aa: CASSLERSWRQETQYF
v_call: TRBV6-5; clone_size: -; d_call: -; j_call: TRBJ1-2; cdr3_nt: TGTGCCAGCCGTGACAGTTCCCTTGGGTATGGCTACACCTTC; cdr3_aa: CASRDSSLGYGYTF
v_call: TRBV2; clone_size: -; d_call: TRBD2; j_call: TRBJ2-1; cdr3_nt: TGTGCCAGCAGTTTTGGACTAGGGGACAATGAGCAGTTCTTC; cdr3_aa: CASSFGLGDNEQFF
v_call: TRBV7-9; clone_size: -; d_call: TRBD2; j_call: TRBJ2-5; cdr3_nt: TGTGCCAGCAGCTTAGGACTAGCCTATGAGACCCAGTACTTC; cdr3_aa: CASSLGLAYETQYF
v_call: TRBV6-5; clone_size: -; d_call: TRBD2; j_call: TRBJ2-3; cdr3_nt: TGTGCCAGCAGGGGGCTAGCGGGAGTCACAGATACGCAGTATTTT; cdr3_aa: CASRGLAGVTDTQYF
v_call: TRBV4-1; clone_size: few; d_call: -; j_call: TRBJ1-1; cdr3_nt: TGCGCCAGCAGCCAACTCAGGGGCCTTGAAGCTTTCTTT; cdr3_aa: CASSQLRGLEAFF
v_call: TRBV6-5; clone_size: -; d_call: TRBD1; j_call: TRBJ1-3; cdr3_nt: TGTGCCAGCAGTCCAACAGGGGGCTCTGGAAACACCATATATTTT; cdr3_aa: CASSPTGGSGNTIYF
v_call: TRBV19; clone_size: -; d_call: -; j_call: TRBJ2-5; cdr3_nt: TGTGCCAGTAGTATAAAGTACCTCAGGCAGGAGACCCAGTACTTC; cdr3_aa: CASSIKYLRQETQYF
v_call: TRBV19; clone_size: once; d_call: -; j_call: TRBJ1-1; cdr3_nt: TGTGCCAGTAGTATTTCCAGGGGGAACACTGAAGCTTTCTTT; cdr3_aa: CASSISRGNTEAFF
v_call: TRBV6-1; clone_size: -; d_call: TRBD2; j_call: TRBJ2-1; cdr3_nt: TGTGCCAGCAGTGGGACTAGACGTGGCAATGAGCAGTTCTTC; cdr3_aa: CASSGTRRGNEQFF
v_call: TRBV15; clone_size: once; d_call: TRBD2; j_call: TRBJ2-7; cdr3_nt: TGTGCCACCAGCAGAGGGGAGGGCGGGAGACGTAGCGAGCAGTACTTC; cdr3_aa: CATSRGEGGRRSEQYF
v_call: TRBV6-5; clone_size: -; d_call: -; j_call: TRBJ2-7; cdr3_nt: TGTGCCAGCAGTTACGCCGTAACCTACGAGCAGTACTTC; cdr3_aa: CASSYAVTYEQYF
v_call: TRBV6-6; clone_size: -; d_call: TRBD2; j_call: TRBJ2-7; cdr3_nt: TGTGCCAGCACCCCTGAGCGGGAGCTCCACGAGCAGTACTTC; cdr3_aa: CASTPERELHEQYF
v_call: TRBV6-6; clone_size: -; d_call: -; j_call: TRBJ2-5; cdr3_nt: TGTGCCAGCAGGGCCGCACAAGAGACCCAGTACTTC; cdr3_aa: CASRAAQETQYF
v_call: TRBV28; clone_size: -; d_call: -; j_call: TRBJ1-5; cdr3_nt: TGTGCCAGCCGGGTTAGGGGTTTAGGGAGGTATAGCAATCAGCCCCAGCATTTT; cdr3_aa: CASRVRGLGRYSNQPQHF
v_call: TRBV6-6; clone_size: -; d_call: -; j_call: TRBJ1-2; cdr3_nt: TGTGCCAGCAGTTATGAGGTGCCGGGGTATGGCTACACCTTC; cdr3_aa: CASSYEVPGYGYTF
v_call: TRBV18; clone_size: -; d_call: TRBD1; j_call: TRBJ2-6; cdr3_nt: TGTGCCAGCTCGCCGGGACAGGGGACCTCTGGGGCCAACGTCCTGACTTTC; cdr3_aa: CASSPGQGTSGANVLTF
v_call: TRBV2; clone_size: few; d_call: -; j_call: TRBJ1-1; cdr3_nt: TGTGCCAGCAGTCCTTGGGGCCTGAACACTGAAGCTTTCTTT; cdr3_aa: CASSPWGLNTEAFF
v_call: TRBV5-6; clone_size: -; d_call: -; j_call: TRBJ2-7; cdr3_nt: TGTGCCAGCAGCACCCTCGACGACAGGGGAGGGTACGAGCAGTACTTC; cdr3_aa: CASSTLDDRGGYEQYF
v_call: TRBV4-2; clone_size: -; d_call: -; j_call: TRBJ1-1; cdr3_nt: TGTGCCAGCAGCCCTACGCCCATGAACACTGAAGCTTTCTTT; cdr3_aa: CASSPTPMNTEAFF
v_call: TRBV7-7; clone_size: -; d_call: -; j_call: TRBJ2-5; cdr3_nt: TGTGCCAGCAGCTTAGGGGGAGACCAAGAGACCCAGTACTTC; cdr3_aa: CASSLGGDQETQYF
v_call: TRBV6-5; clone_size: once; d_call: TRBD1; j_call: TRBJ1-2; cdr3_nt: TGTGCCAGCAGTTACTCGAATACAGGGGGCTATGGCTACACCTTC; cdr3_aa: CASSYSNTGGYGYTF
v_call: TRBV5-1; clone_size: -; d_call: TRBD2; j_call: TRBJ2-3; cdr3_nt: TGCGCCAGCAGCTCGGGACTAGCTTTGGCCACAGATACGCAGTATTTT; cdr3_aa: CASSSGLALATDTQYF
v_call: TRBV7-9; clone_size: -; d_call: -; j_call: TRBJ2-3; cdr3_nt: TGTGCCAGCAGCTTAGGTTACAGGGGCACAGATACGCAGTATTTT; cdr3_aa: CASSLGYRGTDTQYF
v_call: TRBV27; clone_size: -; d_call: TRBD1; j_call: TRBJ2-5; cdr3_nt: TGTGCCAGCAGTCCCCTAGGACAGGCGGAGACCCAGTACTTC; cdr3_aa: CASSPLGQAETQYF
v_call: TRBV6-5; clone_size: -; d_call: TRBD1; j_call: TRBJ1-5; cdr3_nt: TGTGCCAGCCGGGACAGGGGGTCTAGCAATCAGCCCCAGCATTTT; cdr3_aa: CASRDRGSSNQPQHF
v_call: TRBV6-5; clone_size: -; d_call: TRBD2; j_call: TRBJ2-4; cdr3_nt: TGTGCCAGCAGTTACTCGAGGGTACTAGCGGGAGGGCAGTACTTC; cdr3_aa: CASSYSRVLAGGQYF